The sample holds one count of the clone carrying this T cell receptor (beta chain). Its antigen is unidentified. Terminally differentiated effector memory CD45RA+ cells were left out of the naive CD8 fraction, which was CD45RO-negative and positively selected for CCR7. The test was conducted at deep level. This table comes from immunoSEQ multiplex PCR, and its TCRdb copy is limited to in-frame clones, with some not included. The sample shows roughly 2.1 million clones, 90% to 95% of them seen only once. The data derive from a study of shared clonotypes between healthy human individuals. V shed 2 bases, J shed 1 base, and the junction held 1 base outside the gene matches. CDR3 size: 14 residues. In germline, CDR1 is SGHVS, CDR2 FQNEAQ. The study's findings and limits: Inspection by rarefaction showed sorted-subset sequencing to be incomplete despite large depth. In general, naive subsets displayed greater estimated richness than memory subsets did. When compared with the clonotypes that were shared by all four sorted-subset donors, the non-shared clonotypes turned out to have lower generation probabilities.

The V gene is TRBV7-8, the J gene TRBJ2-5, with TRBD1 identical over 7 bases. The clonotype was recovered from a man younger than 35 in good health. Some clones in this sample may be carry-over from other donors' samples. The sequencing sample was made of naive CD8+ T cells from PBMCs. In DNA form, the CDR3 reads TGTGCCAGCAGCTTAAGACAGGGCCAAGAGACCCAGTACTTC. Its protein product is CASSLRQGQETQYF.